This T cell receptor beta chain derives from a study of vaccination effects on CD4 cells after COVID-19. Study at large: The participants, recipients of two vaccine doses, got either BNT162b2 or mRNA-1273. Study results and limitations: Clones from infection and from vaccination both contracted markedly late after vaccination. Vaccine-induced clones in healthy vaccinees cross-reacted with common cold coronaviruses in only 1 of 255 cases.

Turning to this clone: The target antigen is unknown.

Culturing for roughly 10 days preceded CD4+ T cell isolation. Method: immunoSEQ multiplex PCR; TCRdb's copy keeps in-frame clones and lacks some. The repertoire consists of tens of thousands of clones, with about 73% occurring once and the leading ten covering about 4%. Germline CDR1 GTSNPN, CDR2 SVGIG (reference sequence). V was clipped by 3 bases and J by 5 bases, with 16 bases between them. The length of the CDR3 is 14 residues. The chain uses TRBV30 and TRBJ2-5, with a tentative D call TRBD1 (6 bases). The starting material was CD4+ T cells from PBMCs cultured without peptide, obtained before COVID-19 vaccination. This TCR was sampled from a human donor who received a COVID-19 vaccine. CDR3 bases: TGTGCCTGGAGGCCAGGCCCAGGGGCGGAGACCCAGTACTTC. This sequence encodes CAWRPGPGAETQYF.